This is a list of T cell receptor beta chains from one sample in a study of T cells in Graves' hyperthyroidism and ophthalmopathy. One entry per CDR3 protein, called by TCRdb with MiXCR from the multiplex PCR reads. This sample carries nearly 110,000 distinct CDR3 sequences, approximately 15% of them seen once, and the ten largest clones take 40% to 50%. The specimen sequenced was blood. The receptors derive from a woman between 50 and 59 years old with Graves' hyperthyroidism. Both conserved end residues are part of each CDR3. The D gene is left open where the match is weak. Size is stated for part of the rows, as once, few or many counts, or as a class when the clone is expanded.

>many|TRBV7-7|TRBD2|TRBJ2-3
TGTGCTAGCCGACTAGCGGAGATCACAGATACGCAGTATTTT
CASRLAEITDTQYF
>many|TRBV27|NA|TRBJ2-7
TGTGCCAGCAGCCCTGGGGGCAGGAGCTCCTACGAGCAGTACTTC
CASSPGGRSSYEQYF
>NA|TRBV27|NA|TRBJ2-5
TGTGCTAGCAGTTTCTCCGGGAATGAAGAGACCCAGTACTTC
CASSFSGNEETQYF
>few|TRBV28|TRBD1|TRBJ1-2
TGTGCCAGCAGATCTAGGGGGCGCGGCTACACCTTC
CASRSRGRGYTF
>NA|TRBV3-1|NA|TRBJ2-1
TGTGCCAGCAGCTATAATGGGAATGAGCAGTTCTTC
CASSYNGNEQFF
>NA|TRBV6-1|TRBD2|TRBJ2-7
TGTGCCAGCAGTAAATCCACCGGGACTACTTTCTCCTACGAGCAGTACTTC
CASSKSTGTTFSYEQYF
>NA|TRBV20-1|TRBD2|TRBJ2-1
TGCAGTGCGTCGGCGCTAGCGGGCCCAGTGGCGCAGTTCTTC
CSASALAGPVAQFF
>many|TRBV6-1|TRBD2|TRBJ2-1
TGTGCCAGCACCCCGGGGGCTAGCGGGAGGCCGGGGGATGAGCAGTTCTTC
CASTPGASGRPGDEQFF
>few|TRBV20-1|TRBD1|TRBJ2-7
TGCAGTGCTAGAGATCCCGGACAGGGGACCTACGAGCAGTACTTC
CSARDPGQGTYEQYF
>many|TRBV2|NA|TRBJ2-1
TGTGCCAGCAGTGAAGACGGGAGCTCCTACAATGAGCAGTTCTTC
CASSEDGSSYNEQFF
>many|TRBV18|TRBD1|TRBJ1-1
TGTGCCAGCTCCTGGGACAGCTCCACTGAAGCTTTCTTT
CASSWDSSTEAFF
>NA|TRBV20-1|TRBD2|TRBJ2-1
TGCAGTGCTAGGGGCTTGGGGACCGGGACTAGCGGGGGAAATGAGCAGTTCTTC
CSARGLGTGTSGGNEQFF
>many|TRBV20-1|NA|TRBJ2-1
TGCAGTGCCAGGGGGGGGGAGGCGGGCAATGAGCAGTTCTTC
CSARGGEAGNEQFF
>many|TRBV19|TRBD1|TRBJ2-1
TGTGCCAGTAGTTTAAACTCCGGGACAGGGGGCTACAATGAGCAGTTCTTC
CASSLNSGTGGYNEQFF
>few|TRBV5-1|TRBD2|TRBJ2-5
TGCGCCAGCGGACTAGCGGGAGGACTCCAAGAGACCCAGTACTTC
CASGLAGGLQETQYF
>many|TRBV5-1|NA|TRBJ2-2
TGCGCCAGCAGCTTGAGCAGTAACACCGGGGAGCTGTTTTTT
CASSLSSNTGELFF
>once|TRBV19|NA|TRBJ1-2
TGTGCCAGTAGTATCGGCTATGGCTACACCTTC
CASSIGYGYTF
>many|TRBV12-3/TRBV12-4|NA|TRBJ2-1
TGTGCCAGCAGTCCCCCGGGAGCGAGTGAGCAGTTCTTC
CASSPPGASEQFF
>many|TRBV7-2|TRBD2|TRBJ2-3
TGTGCCAGCAGCTTAGGAGCGGGAGGGCGTAGAGATACGCAGTATTTT
CASSLGAGGRRDTQYF
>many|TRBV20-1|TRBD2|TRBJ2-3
TGCAGTGCGCGGACTAGCGGGAGGGCCGTAGATACGCAGTATTTT
CSARTSGRAVDTQYF
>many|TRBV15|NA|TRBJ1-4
TGTGCCACCAGCAGACAGGGATCTAATGAAAAACTGTTTTTT
CATSRQGSNEKLFF
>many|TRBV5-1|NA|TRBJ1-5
TGCGCCAGCAGCTTGGGGGACATTAATCAGCCCCAGCATTTT
CASSLGDINQPQHF
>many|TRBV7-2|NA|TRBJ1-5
TGTGCCAGCAGCCCCCAGCTCTCGGATCAGCCCCAGCATTTT
CASSPQLSDQPQHF
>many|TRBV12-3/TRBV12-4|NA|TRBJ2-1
TGTGCCAGCAGTGCCGCGGGGACCCGCGATGAGCAGTTCTTC
CASSAAGTRDEQFF
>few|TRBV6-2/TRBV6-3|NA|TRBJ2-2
TGTGCCAGCAGGGACTCCGGGGAGCTGTTTTTT
CASRDSGELFF
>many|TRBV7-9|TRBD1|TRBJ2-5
TGTGCCAGCAGCCCCGGGACAGGGGTCCAAGAGACCCAGTACTTC
CASSPGTGVQETQYF
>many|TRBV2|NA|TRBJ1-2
TGTGCCAGCATCCCCGGGTCGTTTCGGTTGCATGGCTACACCTTC
CASIPGSFRLHGYTF
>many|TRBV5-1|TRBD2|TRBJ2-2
TGCGCCAGCAGCACAGGACAGCCGGGACTAGGGAACACCGGGGAGCTGTTTTTT
CASSTGQPGLGNTGELFF
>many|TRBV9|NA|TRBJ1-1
TGTGCCAGCAGCGCCCAACCCGATCCGAACACTGAAGCTTTCTTT
CASSAQPDPNTEAFF
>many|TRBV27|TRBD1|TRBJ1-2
TGTGCCAGCAGTTCGCGACAGGGGATCTATGGCTACACCTTC
CASSSRQGIYGYTF
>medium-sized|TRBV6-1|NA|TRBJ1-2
TGTGCCAGCAGTGTCCGGCGGGCGGAAACTAACTATGGCTACACCTTC
CASSVRRAETNYGYTF
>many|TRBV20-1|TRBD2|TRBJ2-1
TGCAGTGCTGGGCGGGAGGAGAATGAGCAGTTCTTC
CSAGREENEQFF
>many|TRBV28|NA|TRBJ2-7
TGTGCCAGCAGTTTTGGTGGACAGTCCCTGTCCTACGAGCAGTACTTC
CASSFGGQSLSYEQYF
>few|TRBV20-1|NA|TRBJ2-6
TGCAGTGGGCTCTCTGGGGCCAACGTCCTGACTTTC
CSGLSGANVLTF
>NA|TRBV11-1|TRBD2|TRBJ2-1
TGTGCCAGCAGCTTAGGAAGCGGGAGATGGTACAATGAGCAGTTCTTC
CASSLGSGRWYNEQFF
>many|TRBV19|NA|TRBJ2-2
TGTGCCAGTAGTATTCGGACCGGGGAGCTGTTTTTT
CASSIRTGELFF
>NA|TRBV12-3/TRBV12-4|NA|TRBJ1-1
TGTGCCAGCCGCGAGGGGGCTGAAGCTTTCTTT
CASREGAEAFF
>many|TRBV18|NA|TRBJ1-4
TGTGCCAGCTCACCACCGAACAGTGATAATGAAAAACTGTTTTTT
CASSPPNSDNEKLFF
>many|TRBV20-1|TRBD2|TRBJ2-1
TGCAGTGCTGCGCGGGAGAATGAGCAGTTCTTC
CSAARENEQFF
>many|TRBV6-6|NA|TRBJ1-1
TGTGCCAGCAGTTACAGAACTGAAGCTTTCTTT
CASSYRTEAFF
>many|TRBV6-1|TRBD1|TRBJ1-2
TGTGCCAGCAGTTACAGGGGGGGGGAGGGCTATGGCTACACCTTC
CASSYRGGEGYGYTF
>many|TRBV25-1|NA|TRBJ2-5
TGTGCCAGCAGTAGGAAGCGGGAGACCCAGTACTTC
CASSRKRETQYF
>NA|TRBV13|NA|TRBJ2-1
TGTGCCAGCAGCGCTGCTAGGGAGCGGACCGACAATGAGCAGTTCTTC
CASSAARERTDNEQFF
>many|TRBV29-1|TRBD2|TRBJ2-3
TGCAGCGTTCTCCCCCTAAAAGCGGGAGTGGTAGATACGCAGTATTTT
CSVLPLKAGVVDTQYF
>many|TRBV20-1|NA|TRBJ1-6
TGCAGTGCTCCCCTGGGCTATAATTCACCCCTCCACTTT
CSAPLGYNSPLHF
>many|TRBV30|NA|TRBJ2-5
TGTGCCTGGAGTGGGGCCCAGGATGGAGAGACCCAGTACTTC
CAWSGAQDGETQYF
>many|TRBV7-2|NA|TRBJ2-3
TGTGCCAGCAGCTTTCCCGGAAGGGCAGATACGCAGTATTTT
CASSFPGRADTQYF
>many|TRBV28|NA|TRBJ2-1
TGTGCCAGCAGTTCTCTTTGGGCTAGCCGCGACAATGAGCAGTTCTTC
CASSSLWASRDNEQFF
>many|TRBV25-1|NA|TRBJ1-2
TGTGCCAGCAGCAGGGTAGCTAACTATGGCTACACCTTC
CASSRVANYGYTF
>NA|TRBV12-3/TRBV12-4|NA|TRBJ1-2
TGTGCCAGCAGTTTATTCACAGGGCCCTTGGGCTACACCTTC
CASSLFTGPLGYTF
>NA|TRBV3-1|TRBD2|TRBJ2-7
TGTGCCAGCAGCGCCAAAGTAGCGGGATACGACGAGCAGTACTTC
CASSAKVAGYDEQYF
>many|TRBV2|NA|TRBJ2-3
TGTGCCAGCCATTACACAGATACGCAGTATTTT
CASHYTDTQYF
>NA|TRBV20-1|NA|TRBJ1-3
TGCAGTGCTAGAGCGGGCGGAGACTCTGGAAACACCATATATTTT
CSARAGGDSGNTIYF
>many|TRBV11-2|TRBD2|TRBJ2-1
TGTGCCAGCAGCCAGACTAGCGGGGGCAATGAGCAGTTCTTC
CASSQTSGGNEQFF
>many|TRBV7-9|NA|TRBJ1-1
TGTGCCAGCAGCTTAACAGGATTGAACACTGAAGCTTTCTTT
CASSLTGLNTEAFF
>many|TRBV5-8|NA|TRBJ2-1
TGTGCCAGCAGCCCTAGTAGGGGGGTGGAGCAGTTCTTC
CASSPSRGVEQFF
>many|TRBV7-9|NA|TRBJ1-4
TGTGCCAGCAGCTCCCCGGGACAAGGCGAAAAACTGTTTTTT
CASSSPGQGEKLFF
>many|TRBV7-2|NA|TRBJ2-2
TGTGCCAGCAGCTTTGACGGGAATACCGGGTGGGAGCTGTTTTTT
CASSFDGNTGWELFF